This T cell receptor beta chain emerged from a study of shared clonotypes between healthy human individuals. Every contributor of samples was a Caucasian grown-up residing in Nashville, Tennessee. Broader study findings: Naive CD4 clonotypes were shared across a handful of donors at around 5.4%. Naive subsets generally had larger estimated richness than memory subsets.

Profiling relied on immunoSEQ multiplex PCR, and the TCRdb table lists in-frame clones only, not all of them. Of around 720,000 clones in the sample, about 80% were seen once. Comment on this clone: What it binds is not known. Other DNA sequences from this sample encode an identical CDR3 as well.

Trimming stripped 1 base from V and 5 bases from J, with 6 bases between. CDR3 length equals 13 residues. Germline CDR1 LNHDA, CDR2 SQIVND (reference sequence). This clonotype was obtained from a woman in her twenties or thirties in good health. The chain uses TRBV19 and TRBJ1-5; D gene ambiguous. Sequenced input: memory CD4+ T cells sorted from blood. The subset is: CD45RA-negative fraction. The CDR3 region is CASSIGRDQPQHF. The CDR3 region has the DNA TGTGCCAGTAGTATAGGTCGAGATCAGCCCCAGCATTTT.